These T cell receptor beta chains were read from a single sample in a study of identical twins. One entry per CDR3 protein, called by TCRdb with MiXCR from the 5' RACE reads. The sample has 200,000 to 250,000 distinct CDR3 sequences; 7.5% are singletons. This sample also belongs to another study, concerning yellow fever vaccine responses in identical twins.

The specimen was memory (CD45RO+) T cells sorted from blood. These TCRs come from a woman aged 18 to 35 in good health. Both conserved end residues are part of each CDR3. The order of the fields is clone size, D gene, V gene, J gene, CDR3 DNA, CDR3 protein. A D gene is named only where the DNA matches it firmly. Size is stated for part of the rows, as once, few or many counts, or as a class when the clone is expanded.

few	NA	TRBV11-2	TRBJ2-2	TGTGCCAGCAGCTTAGATCGTCTAGTCTCCGGGGAGCTGTTTTTT	CASSLDRLVSGELFF
many	TRBD1	TRBV5-1	TRBJ1-2	TGCGCCAGCAGCTTGGAAGGGGGCGGATATGGCTACACCTTC	CASSLEGGGYGYTF
NA	NA	TRBV6-4	TRBJ2-1	TGTGCCAGCAGTGGAGCGGCAGGAGAGTATGATGAGCAGTTCTTC	CASSGAAGEYDEQFF
NA	TRBD1	TRBV9	TRBJ2-5	TGTGCCAGCAGCGGACAGGGTTTCCAAGAGACCCAGTACTTC	CASSGQGFQETQYF
few	TRBD2	TRBV20-1	TRBJ2-7	TGCAGTGCTAGCACGTTGCTAGCGGGAGGGTCAAGGTACGAGCAGTACTTC	CSASTLLAGGSRYEQYF
many	TRBD2	TRBV9	TRBJ2-4	TGTGCCAGCAGCCTACGGGGGGGGCTAGCCAAAAACATTCAGTACTTC	CASSLRGGLAKNIQYF
few	NA	TRBV6-2/TRBV6-3	TRBJ1-1	TGTGTCAGCAGCTCCAGGATGAACACTGAAGCTTTCTTT	CVSSSRMNTEAFF
few	NA	TRBV6-2/TRBV6-3	TRBJ2-2	TGTGCCAGCAGTCCCCTCGTCGGGTGGAGGGGGCCCGCGAACACCGGGGAGCTGTTTTTT	CASSPLVGWRGPANTGELFF
NA	TRBD2	TRBV12-3/TRBV12-4	TRBJ2-7	TGTGCCAGCAGTTTCTTGGCCAGAGGGCTAGCGGTGAACTCCTACGAGCAGTACTTC	CASSFLARGLAVNSYEQYF
many	TRBD1	TRBV28	TRBJ2-4	TGTGCCAGCAGTTTCGGACAGGGCGTGGGCATTCAGTACTTC	CASSFGQGVGIQYF
NA	NA	TRBV6-4	TRBJ1-4	TGTGCCAGCACGGACGCAACTAATGAAAAACTGTTTTTT	CASTDATNEKLFF
many	TRBD2	TRBV7-8	TRBJ2-1	TGTGCCAGCAGCTCGCATACTAGCGGGGGGGCCGGCAATGAGCAGTTCTTC	CASSSHTSGGAGNEQFF
NA	TRBD2	TRBV6-1	TRBJ2-1	TGTGCCAGCAGTGAAATCGGCGGGAGGGCCGGTGAGCAGTTCTTC	CASSEIGGRAGEQFF
NA	NA	TRBV12-3/TRBV12-4	TRBJ2-2	TGTGCCAGCAGTTTACAAAGCACCGGGGAGCTGTTTTTT	CASSLQSTGELFF
NA	NA	TRBV4-3	TRBJ1-3	TGCGCCAGCAGCCAAGATTTCGGCTCTGGAAACACCATATATTTT	CASSQDFGSGNTIYF
NA	TRBD2	TRBV3-1	TRBJ2-3	TGTGCCAGCAGCCAAGAAGAGCGGGATGCAGATACGCAGTATTTT	CASSQEERDADTQYF
many	TRBD2	TRBV12-3/TRBV12-4	TRBJ2-7	TGTGCCAGCAGTCGAGCGGGAGCCTACGAGCAGTACTTC	CASSRAGAYEQYF
many	TRBD1	TRBV7-2	TRBJ2-1	TGTGCCAGCAGCTTACGCCGGGACAGGTACAATGAGCAGTTCTTC	CASSLRRDRYNEQFF
few	NA	TRBV7-2	TRBJ2-7	TGTGCCAGCAGCTTAAAAAGTTTTGGCCCCAACTCCTACGAGCAGTACTTC	CASSLKSFGPNSYEQYF
many	TRBD2	TRBV6-2/TRBV6-3	TRBJ2-3	TGTGCCAGCAGTCGGATTAGCGGGGGGGCCGGAGATACGCAGTATTTT	CASSRISGGAGDTQYF
many	NA	TRBV6-2/TRBV6-3	TRBJ2-2	TGTGCCAGCAGTTACTCGAACCTAGTTGCTCCCGGGGAGCTGTTTTTT	CASSYSNLVAPGELFF
NA	TRBD2	TRBV5-6	TRBJ2-3	TGTGCCAGCAGCTTGGGGCTAGCGGGATCCCCAGATACGCAGTATTTT	CASSLGLAGSPDTQYF
NA	NA	TRBV7-2	TRBJ2-5	TGTGCCAGCAGCTTAGGGCTCACTGAGACCCAGTACTTC	CASSLGLTETQYF
NA	NA	TRBV28	TRBJ2-5	TGTGCCAGCAGTTTAGATCAGCAAGAGACCCAGTACTTC	CASSLDQQETQYF
few	TRBD1	TRBV12-3/TRBV12-4	TRBJ1-1	TGTGCCAGCAGTCGACAGGGGGCAAGAGCTTTCTTT	CASSRQGARAFF
many	NA	TRBV19	TRBJ2-1	TGTGCCAGTAGTATAGGGCCAGGGAAGAATGAGCAGTTCTTC	CASSIGPGKNEQFF
few	NA	TRBV7-2	TRBJ1-2	TGTGCCAGCAGCTTATCAGCACTCTATGGCTACACCTTC	CASSLSALYGYTF
NA	NA	TRBV6-5	TRBJ2-7	TGTGCCAGCAGTTACGGACTCCAGGGGAGCTCCTACGAGCAGTACTTC	CASSYGLQGSSYEQYF
NA	NA	TRBV6-2/TRBV6-3	TRBJ1-2	TGTGCCAGCAAGGACGACCGACGATTCTATGGCTACACCTTC	CASKDDRRFYGYTF
NA	NA	TRBV9	TRBJ2-1	TGTGCCAGCAGCGTATTAGCCTTCAGGGGGATCTCGGGAGGGCCTGAGAATGAGCAGTTCTTC	CASSVLAFRGISGGPENEQFF
NA	NA	TRBV28	TRBJ2-3	TGTGTCAGCAGTTCACGCCCAGGGCGGGGTAAAGATACGCAGTATTTT	CVSSSRPGRGKDTQYF
few	TRBD2	TRBV6-2/TRBV6-3	TRBJ2-1	TGTGCCAGCAGTTACTTAATCGGGGGGGCTTCCTCGCTACCATCCTACAATGAGCAGTTCTTC	CASSYLIGGASSLPSYNEQFF
few	NA	TRBV11-2	TRBJ2-1	TGTGCCAGCAGCTTAAAAGGCACCTACACTACCGGGTCCAATGAGCAGTTCTTC	CASSLKGTYTTGSNEQFF
once	TRBD1	TRBV6-2/TRBV6-3	TRBJ1-5	TGTGCCAGCAGTGGACAGGGGGCTACTGGCAATCAGCCCCAGCATTTT	CASSGQGATGNQPQHF
NA	NA	TRBV28	TRBJ2-3	TGTGCCAGCACCACTCCAGGGAAAACGCAGTATTTT	CASTTPGKTQYF
NA	NA	TRBV5-1	TRBJ2-4	TGCGCCAGCAGCCAGAACCCGGCGGAGTTAGTCAAAAACATTCAGTACTTC	CASSQNPAELVKNIQYF
NA	TRBD2	TRBV20-1	TRBJ2-1	TGCAGTGCTACCTTCACTAGCGGTGATTCCTACAATGAGCAGTTCTTC	CSATFTSGDSYNEQFF
few	TRBD2	TRBV6-2/TRBV6-3	TRBJ2-7	TGTGCCAGCAGCCAGGGAGGGGACGGGTTCTACGAGCAGTACTTC	CASSQGGDGFYEQYF
NA	NA	TRBV28	TRBJ2-7	TGTGCCAGCAGTTCCGGACAGTTTGGGGCCTACGAGCAGTACTTC	CASSSGQFGAYEQYF
NA	NA	TRBV12-3/TRBV12-4	TRBJ1-4	TGTGCCAGCATCTCAGGGGTGGTGGGTGAAAAACTGTTTTTT	CASISGVVGEKLFF
NA	NA	TRBV20-1	TRBJ2-5	TGCAGTGCTGACTCTAGGGAGACCCAGTACTTC	CSADSRETQYF
few	TRBD1	TRBV20-1	TRBJ1-6	TGCAGTGCTAGAGTCAACAGGGGCCATTCACCCCTCCACTTT	CSARVNRGHSPLHF
NA	NA	TRBV4-3	TRBJ2-2	TGCGCCAGCAGCCAAGAAGTGGGCACCGGGGAGCTGTTTTTT	CASSQEVGTGELFF
many	TRBD2	TRBV6-4	TRBJ2-1	TGTGCCAGCAGTCTAGCGGGATCAAACAATGAGCAGTTCTTC	CASSLAGSNNEQFF
few	TRBD2	TRBV28	TRBJ2-7	TGTGCCAGCAGTTTATGGGGGACTAGCGGGAGCCACGAGCAGTACTTC	CASSLWGTSGSHEQYF
NA	TRBD2	TRBV3-1	TRBJ2-1	TGTGCCAGCAGCCCCTGGACTAGCACGGATGAGCAGTTCTTC	CASSPWTSTDEQFF
NA	TRBD1	TRBV4-3	TRBJ1-5	TGCGCCAGCAGCCAAGTCCAGGGGGCAGGTCAGCCCCAGCATTTT	CASSQVQGAGQPQHF
few	NA	TRBV7-2	TRBJ2-7	TGTGCCAGCAGCTTAGGCGACCGGGGGTACGAGCAGTACTTC	CASSLGDRGYEQYF
few	TRBD2	TRBV28	TRBJ2-3	TGTGCCAGCAGTAAGACTAGCGGGAGGGCCGGCACAGATACGCAGTATTTT	CASSKTSGRAGTDTQYF
few	TRBD1	TRBV12-3/TRBV12-4	TRBJ2-6	TGTGCCAGCAGTCCAGAACAGGGGGCGGAAGGGGCCAACGTCCTGACTTTC	CASSPEQGAEGANVLTF
many	NA	TRBV20-1	TRBJ2-7	TGCAGTGCTAGAGAGGACAGTTTAGGTTCCAACTACGAGCAGTACTTC	CSAREDSLGSNYEQYF
NA	TRBD1	TRBV7-3	TRBJ2-3	TGTGCCAGCAGCGCCCAGAGCACAGGGGCTTCGGATACGCAGTATTTT	CASSAQSTGASDTQYF